This TCR beta chain originates from a study of T cell responses to AZD1222 COVID-19 vaccine. Whole-study context: Second-dose timings of about 4 or about 12 weeks were pooled. Broader study findings: Vaccination with two AZD1222 doses was followed by a rise in Spike-specific TCR breadth and depth. Clonal diversity may have been underestimated in mostly white British donors.

A remark on this clone: Antigen specificity is unknown.

The CDR3 contains 15 residues. The germline V gene has CDR1 SGHDT and CDR2 YYEEEE. V lost 1 base to trimming and J lost 7 bases, with 18 bases between them. Sequencing used immunoSEQ multiplex PCR; TCRdb keeps in-frame clones, though not all of them. The sample comprises around 94,000 clones, over 75% of which are singletons, and 15% to 20% rests with the top ten. This TCR came from an adult in good health. The chain uses TRBV5-6 and TRBJ2-7; maybe TRBD2 (6 bases). Material: peripheral blood, obtained on day 0 of AZD1222 vaccination. The CDR3 loop is CASSLLAKTSGEQYF. The DNA for the CDR3 is TGTGCCAGCAGCTTGCTAGCCAAGACTAGTGGTGAGCAGTACTTC.